This T cell receptor beta chain was identified in a study of blood T cell repertoires in COVID-19. This study enrolled people aged roughly 18 to 100 from 24 US geographic areas. Participant-given clinical history determined each cohort assignment. Germline V lookup: CDR1 LGHNA, CDR2 YSLEER. J lost 0 bases, V lost 3 bases, and 6 bases had no gene match. The CDR3 runs 17 residues. Measured with immunoSEQ multiplex PCR; TCRdb has only the in-frame clones, and not every one. In the table there are 230,000 or so clones, less than 90% of which are singletons. The sequence was obtained from a woman in her twenties or thirties who had recovered from COVID-19. Sequences were obtained from PBMCs or T cells enriched from blood (not recorded which). The chain employs TRBV4-3 and TRBJ1-1; 11 nucleotides agree with TRBD1. CDR3 protein: CASSQRTGGVMNTEAFF. The DNA for the CDR3 is TGCGCCAGCAGCCAGAGGACAGGGGGCGTAATGAACACTGAAGCTTTCTTT.